The clone carrying this TCR beta chain showed up many times. This entry belongs to a study of early T cells in non-severe SARS-CoV-2 infection. On the study more broadly: Sequencing of unsorted whole blood was done on bulk RNA, leaving chains unpaired.

Germline CDR1 GTSNPN, CDR2 SVGIG (reference sequence). V lost 4 bases and J lost 5, with 6 bases in between. This CDR3 region has 11 residues. In the library, individual cDNA molecules carried attached unique molecular identifiers. TCRdb passed the 5' RACE reads through MiXCR, listing each CDR3 protein once. In the table there are over 30,000 distinct CDR3 sequences, roughly 5.4% of which are singletons. This TCR came from an adult who was a healthcare worker with PCR-confirmed SARS-CoV-2 infection or an uninfected control (not recorded which). This sequence joins TRBV30 and TRBJ2-4; weak D call: TRBD1 (5 bases). This sample comprised whole blood, obtained at baseline. CDR3 protein: CAWTRENIQYF. CDR3 DNA: TGTGCCTGGACCAGGGAAAACATTCAGTACTTC.